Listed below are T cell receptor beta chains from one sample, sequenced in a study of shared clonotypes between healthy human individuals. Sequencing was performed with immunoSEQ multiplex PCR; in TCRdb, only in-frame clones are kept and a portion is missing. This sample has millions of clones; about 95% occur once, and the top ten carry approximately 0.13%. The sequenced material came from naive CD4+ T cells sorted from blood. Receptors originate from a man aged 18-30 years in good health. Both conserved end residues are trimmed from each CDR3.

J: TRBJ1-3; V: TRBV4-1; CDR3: ASSQWDRTSSGNTIY
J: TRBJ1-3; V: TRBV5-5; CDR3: ASRSAYSGNTIY
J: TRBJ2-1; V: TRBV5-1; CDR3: ASSYMTGIGNEQF
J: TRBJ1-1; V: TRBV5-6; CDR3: ASSSQGGPGTEAF
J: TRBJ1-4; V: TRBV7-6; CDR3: ASSLIGTNEKLF
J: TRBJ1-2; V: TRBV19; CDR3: ASTPGGSTNYGYT
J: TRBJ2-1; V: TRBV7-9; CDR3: ASSLGEKGEQF
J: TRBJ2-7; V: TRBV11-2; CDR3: ASSLTWGSYEQY
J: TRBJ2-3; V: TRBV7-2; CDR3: ASSSLAGTPDTQY
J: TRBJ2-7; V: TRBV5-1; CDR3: ASSGGTSGLYEQY
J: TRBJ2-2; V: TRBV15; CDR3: ATSPRTRGTGELF
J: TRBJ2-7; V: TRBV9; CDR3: ASSVDPSHYEQY
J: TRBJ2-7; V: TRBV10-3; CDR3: AISGDRLPNYEQY
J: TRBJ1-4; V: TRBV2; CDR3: ASSRSGGEKLF
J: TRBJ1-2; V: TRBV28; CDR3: ASSPPRGANYGYT
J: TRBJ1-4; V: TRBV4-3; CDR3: ASSLYSTTNEKLF
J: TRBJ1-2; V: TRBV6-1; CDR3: ASSERNYGYT
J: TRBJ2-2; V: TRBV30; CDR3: AWSVQVRGELF
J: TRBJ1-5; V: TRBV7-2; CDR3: ASSLNGANQPQH
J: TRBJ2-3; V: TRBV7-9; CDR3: ASSLPSTDTQY
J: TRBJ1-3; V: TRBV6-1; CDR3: ASSEQDSGNTIY
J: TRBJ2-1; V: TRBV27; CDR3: ASSLRGNNEQF
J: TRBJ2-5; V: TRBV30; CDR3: AWSVRRQGERY
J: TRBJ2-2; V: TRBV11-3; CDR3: ASSLARGSAGELF
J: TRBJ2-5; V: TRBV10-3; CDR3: AITPGQQETQY
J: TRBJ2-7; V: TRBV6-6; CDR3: ASSPTGSSYEQY
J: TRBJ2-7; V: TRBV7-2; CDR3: ASSVLAASREQY
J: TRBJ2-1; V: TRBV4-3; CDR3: ASSQDKGPGTYNEQF
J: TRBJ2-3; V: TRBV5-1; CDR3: ASSLEPSGRASVRDTQY